This T cell receptor (beta chain) was documented in a study of vaccination effects on CD4 cells after COVID-19. Antigen-specific CD4+ T cells expanded by the ViraFEST assay with viral peptide pools were then sequenced. On roughly day 9 of culture, CD4+ T cells were separated out. On this clone: Its antigen is not known.

Only in-frame clones appear in the TCRdb table, and some are missing; sequencing was by immunoSEQ multiplex PCR. The data show about 54,000 clones, approximately 79% seen once. The clonotype was recovered from a human donor who received a COVID-19 vaccine. This specimen consisted of CD4+ T cells from PBMCs cultured with HCoV-229E spike peptides, obtained before COVID-19 vaccination.

The CDR3 nucleotides are TGTGCCAGCAGCGTACAGGGGGCTGCTTCACCCCTCCACTTT. This translates into CASSVQGAASPLHF. The rearrangement uses TRBV9 and TRBJ1-6, with 8 bases lining up with TRBD1. Germline V lookup: CDR1 SGDLS, CDR2 YYNGEE. V lost 1 base, J lost 9 bases, and 3 bases stayed unmatched. The CDR3 totals 14 residues.